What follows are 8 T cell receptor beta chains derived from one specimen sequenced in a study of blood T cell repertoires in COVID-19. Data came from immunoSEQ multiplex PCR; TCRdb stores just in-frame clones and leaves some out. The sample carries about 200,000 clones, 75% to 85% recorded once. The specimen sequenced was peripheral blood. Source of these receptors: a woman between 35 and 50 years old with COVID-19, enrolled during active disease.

The CDR3 loop reads CASSLSTGRETQYF. CDR3 DNA sequence: TGTGCCAGCAGTTTATCGACAGGGAGGGAGACCCAGTACTTC. V gene TRBV27 combines with J gene TRBJ2-5; D perhaps matches TRBD1 (7 bases). The CDR3 consists of 14 residues. Germline CDR1 reads MNHEY; CDR2 reads SMNVEV (reference sequence). Deletions cut 0 bases from V and 5 bases from J, with 10 bases between.

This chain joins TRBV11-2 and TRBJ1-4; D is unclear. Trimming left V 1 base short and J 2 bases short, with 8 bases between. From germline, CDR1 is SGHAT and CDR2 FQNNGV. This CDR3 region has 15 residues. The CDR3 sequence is CASSLGRGTNEKLFF. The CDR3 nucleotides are TGTGCCAGCAGCTTAGGGCGAGGGACTAATGAAAAACTGTTTTTT.

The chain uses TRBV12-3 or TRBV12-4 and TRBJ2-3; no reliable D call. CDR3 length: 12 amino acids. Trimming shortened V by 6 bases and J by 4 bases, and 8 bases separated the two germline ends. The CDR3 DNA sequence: TGTGCCAGCAGCCGTCTCCCAGATACGCAGTATTTT. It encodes CASSRLPDTQYF.

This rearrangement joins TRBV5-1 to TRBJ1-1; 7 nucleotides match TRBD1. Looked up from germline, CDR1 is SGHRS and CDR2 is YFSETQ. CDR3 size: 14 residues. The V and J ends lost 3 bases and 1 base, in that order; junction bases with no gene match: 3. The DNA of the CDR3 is TGCGCCAGCAGCTCACAGGGGACGAACACTGAAGCTTTCTTT. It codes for CASSSQGTNTEAFF. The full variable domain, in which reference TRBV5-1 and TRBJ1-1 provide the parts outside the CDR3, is KAGVTQTPRYLIKTRGQQVTLSCSPISGHRSVSWYQQTPGQGLQFLFEYFSETQRNKGNFPGRFSGRQFSNSRSEMNVSTLELGDSALYLCASSSQGTNTEAFFGQGTRLTVV.

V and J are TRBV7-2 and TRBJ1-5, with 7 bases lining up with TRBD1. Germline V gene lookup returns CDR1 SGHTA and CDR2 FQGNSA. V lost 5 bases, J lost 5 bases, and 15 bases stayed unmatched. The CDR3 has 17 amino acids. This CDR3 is CASSLYLGGKGDQPQHF. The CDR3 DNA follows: TGTGCCAGCAGCCTATATCTAGGGGGCAAAGGGGATCAGCCCCAGCATTTT. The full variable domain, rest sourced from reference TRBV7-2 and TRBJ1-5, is GAGVSQSPSNKVTEKGKDVELRCDPISGHTALYWYRQSLGQGLEFLIYFQGNSAPDKSGLPSDRFSAERTGGSVSTLTIQRTQQEDSAVYLCASSLYLGGKGDQPQHFGDGTRLSIL.

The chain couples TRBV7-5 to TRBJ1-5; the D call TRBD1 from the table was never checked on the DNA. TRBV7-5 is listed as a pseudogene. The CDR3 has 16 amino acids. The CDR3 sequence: CVRSSLPDRNNQPQHF. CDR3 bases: TGTGTCAGAAGCTCACTCCCGGACAGAAACAATCAGCCCCAGCATTTT.

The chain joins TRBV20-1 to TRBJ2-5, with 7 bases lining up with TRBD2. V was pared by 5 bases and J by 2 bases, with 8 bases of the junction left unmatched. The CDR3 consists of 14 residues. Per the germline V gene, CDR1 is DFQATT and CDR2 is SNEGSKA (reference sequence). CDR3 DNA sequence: TGCAGTGCTGGTGGCCTCGGGGGGCAAGAGACCCAGTACTTC. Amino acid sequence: CSAGGLGGQETQYF.

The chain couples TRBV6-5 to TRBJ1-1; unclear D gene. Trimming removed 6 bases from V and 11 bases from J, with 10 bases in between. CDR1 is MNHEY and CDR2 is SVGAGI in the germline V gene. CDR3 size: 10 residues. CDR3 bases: TGTGCCAGCAGGGTAGGGAGGGCTTTCTTT. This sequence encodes CASRVGRAFF.